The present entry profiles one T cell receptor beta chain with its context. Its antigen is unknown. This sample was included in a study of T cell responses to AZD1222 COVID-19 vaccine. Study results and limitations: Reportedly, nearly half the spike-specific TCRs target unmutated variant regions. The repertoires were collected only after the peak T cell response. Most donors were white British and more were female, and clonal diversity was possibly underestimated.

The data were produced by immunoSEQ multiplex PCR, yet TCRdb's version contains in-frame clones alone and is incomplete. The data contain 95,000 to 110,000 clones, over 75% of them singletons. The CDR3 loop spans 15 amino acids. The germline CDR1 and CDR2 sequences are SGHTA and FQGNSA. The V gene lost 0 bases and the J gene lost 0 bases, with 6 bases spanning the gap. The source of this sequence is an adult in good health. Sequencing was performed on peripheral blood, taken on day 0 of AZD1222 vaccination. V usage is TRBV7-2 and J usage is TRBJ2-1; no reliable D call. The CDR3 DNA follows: TGTGCCAGCAGCTTAGCGGTAAGCTCCTACAATGAGCAGTTCTTC. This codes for CASSLAVSSYNEQFF.